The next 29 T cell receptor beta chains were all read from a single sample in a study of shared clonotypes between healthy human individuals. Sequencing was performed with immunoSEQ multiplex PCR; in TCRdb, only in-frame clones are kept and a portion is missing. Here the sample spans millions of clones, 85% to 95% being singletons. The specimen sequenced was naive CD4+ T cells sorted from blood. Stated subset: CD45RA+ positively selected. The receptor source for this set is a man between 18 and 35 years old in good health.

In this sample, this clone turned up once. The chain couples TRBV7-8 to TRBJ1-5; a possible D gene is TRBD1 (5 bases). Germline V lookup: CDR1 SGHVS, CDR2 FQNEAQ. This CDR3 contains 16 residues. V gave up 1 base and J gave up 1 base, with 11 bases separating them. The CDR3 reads CASSLGERQSNQPQHF. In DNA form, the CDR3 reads TGTGCCAGCAGCTTAGGGGAAAGACAGAGCAATCAGCCCCAGCATTTT.

The CDR3 DNA is TGTGCCAGCTCACTCCGGGACGAGCAGTACTTC. The encoded protein is CASSLRDEQYF. The chain recombines TRBV18 with TRBJ2-7; D remains ambiguous. Germline CDR1 is KGHSH and CDR2 is LQKENI. CDR3 length equals 11 residues. V lost 4 bases to trimming and J lost 5 bases, with 6 bases between them.

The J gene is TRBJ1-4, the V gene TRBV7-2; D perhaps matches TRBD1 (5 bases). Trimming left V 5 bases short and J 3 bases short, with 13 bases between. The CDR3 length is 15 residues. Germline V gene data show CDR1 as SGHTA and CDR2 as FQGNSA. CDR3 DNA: TGTGCCAGCAGCCTAACCGGGACGGCTAATGAAAAACTGTTTTTT. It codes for CASSLTGTANEKLFF.

The CDR3 nucleotides read TGTGCCAGCTCACCCTCCCAATGGGGGGGGATGAACACTGAAGCTTTCTTT. Translation gives CASSPSQWGGMNTEAFF. V and J are TRBV18 and TRBJ1-1; D is possibly TRBD1 (5 bases). This CDR3 has 17 residues. Germline V gene lookup returns CDR1 KGHSH and CDR2 LQKENI. V lost 3 bases and J lost 0, with 17 bases in between.

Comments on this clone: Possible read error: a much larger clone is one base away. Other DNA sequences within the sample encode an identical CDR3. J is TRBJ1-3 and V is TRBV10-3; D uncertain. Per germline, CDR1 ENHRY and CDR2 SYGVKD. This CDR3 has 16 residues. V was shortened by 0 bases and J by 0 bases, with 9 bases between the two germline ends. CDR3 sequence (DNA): TGTGCCATCAGTGAGTCCCTGGGCCGCTCTGGAAACACCATATATTTT. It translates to CAISESLGRSGNTIYF.

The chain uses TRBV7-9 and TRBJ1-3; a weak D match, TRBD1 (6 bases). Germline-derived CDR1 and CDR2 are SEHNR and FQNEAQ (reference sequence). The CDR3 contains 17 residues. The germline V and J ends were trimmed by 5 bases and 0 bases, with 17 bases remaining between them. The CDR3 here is CASSRYRDLVSGNTIYF. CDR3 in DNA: TGTGCCAGCAGCCGATACAGGGACCTTGTCTCTGGAAACACCATATATTTT.

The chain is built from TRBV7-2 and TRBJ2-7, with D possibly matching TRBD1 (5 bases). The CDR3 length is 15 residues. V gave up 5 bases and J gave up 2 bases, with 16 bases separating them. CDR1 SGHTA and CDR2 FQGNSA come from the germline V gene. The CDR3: CASSQWGPGPYEQYF. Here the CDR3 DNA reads TGTGCCAGCAGCCAATGGGGCCCCGGGCCCTACGAGCAGTACTTC.

This CDR3 reads CASSPDLTGTARTQYF. The DNA of the CDR3 is TGCGCCAGCAGCCCAGACCTAACCGGGACCGCGCGGACCCAGTACTTC. The rearrangement links TRBV5-1 to TRBJ2-5; D could derive from TRBD1 or TRBD2 (5 bases each). The CDR3 length is 16 residues. The germline CDR1 and CDR2 sequences are SGHRS and YFSETQ. Trimming cost V 4 bases and J 7 bases, with 23 bases left between them.

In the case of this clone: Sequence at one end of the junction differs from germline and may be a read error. For the CDR3, the DNA is TGCGCCAGCAGTGAGCCCCCTGGGCAGGGATCTCCTGGCTTC. This gives the protein CASSEPPGQGSPGF. The rearrangement links TRBV10-2 to TRBJ2-7; TRBD1 is a possible D gene (5 bases). The germline gives CDR1 WSHSY, CDR2 SAAADI. CDR3 length: 14 residues.

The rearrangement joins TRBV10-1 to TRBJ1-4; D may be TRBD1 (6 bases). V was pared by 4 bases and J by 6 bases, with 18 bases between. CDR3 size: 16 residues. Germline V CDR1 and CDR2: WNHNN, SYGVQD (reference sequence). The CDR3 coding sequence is TGCGCCAGCAGTGTGAGCAGGGGTTTGGGAGATGAAAAACTGTTTTTT. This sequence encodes CASSVSRGLGDEKLFF.

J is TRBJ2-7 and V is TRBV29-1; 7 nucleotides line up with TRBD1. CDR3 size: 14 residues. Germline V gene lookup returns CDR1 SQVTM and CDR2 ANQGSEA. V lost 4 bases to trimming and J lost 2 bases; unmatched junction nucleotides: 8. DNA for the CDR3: TGCAGCGTTGGGGTCACCGGGACAGCCTACGAGCAGTACTTC. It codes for CSVGVTGTAYEQYF.

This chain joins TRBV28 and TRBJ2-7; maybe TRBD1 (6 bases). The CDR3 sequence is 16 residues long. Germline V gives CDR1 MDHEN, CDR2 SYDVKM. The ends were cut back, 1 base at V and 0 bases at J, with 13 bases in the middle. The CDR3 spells CASSLSGQSSSYEQYF. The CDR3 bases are TGTGCCAGCAGTTTATCTGGACAGTCAAGCTCCTACGAGCAGTACTTC. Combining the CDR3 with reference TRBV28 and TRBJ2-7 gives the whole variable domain DVKVTQSSRYLVKRTGEKVFLECVQDMDHENMFWYRQDPGLGLRLIYFSYDVKMKEKGDIPEGYSVSREKKERFSLILESASTNQTSMYLCASSLSGQSSSYEQYFGPGTRLTVT.

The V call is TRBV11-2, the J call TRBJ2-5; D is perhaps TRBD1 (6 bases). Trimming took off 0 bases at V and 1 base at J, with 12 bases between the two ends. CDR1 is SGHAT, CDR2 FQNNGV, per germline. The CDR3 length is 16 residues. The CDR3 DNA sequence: TGTGCCAGCAGCTTAGATGGGGGCTGGGCCCAAGAGACCCAGTACTTC. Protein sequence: CASSLDGGWAQETQYF.

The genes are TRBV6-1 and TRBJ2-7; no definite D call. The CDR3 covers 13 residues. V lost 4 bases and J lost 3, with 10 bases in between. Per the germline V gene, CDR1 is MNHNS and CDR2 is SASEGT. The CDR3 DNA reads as TGTGCCAGCAGTGTAAACAGCTACTACGAGCAGTACTTC. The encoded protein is CASSVNSYYEQYF.

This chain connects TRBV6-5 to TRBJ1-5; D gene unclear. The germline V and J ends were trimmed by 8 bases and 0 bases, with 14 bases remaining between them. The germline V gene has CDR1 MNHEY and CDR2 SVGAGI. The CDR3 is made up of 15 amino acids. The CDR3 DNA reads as TGTGCCAGCGGGCCTCGATTAGCTAGCAATCAGCCCCAGCATTTT. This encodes CASGPRLASNQPQHF.

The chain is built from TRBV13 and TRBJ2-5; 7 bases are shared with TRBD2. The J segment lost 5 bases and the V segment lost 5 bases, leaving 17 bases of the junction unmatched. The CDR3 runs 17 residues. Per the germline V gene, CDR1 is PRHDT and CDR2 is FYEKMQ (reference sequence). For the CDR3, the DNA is TGTGCCAGCAGCCCCCCTCCTCGGAGGGCCGGGGGGGAGACCCAGTACTTC. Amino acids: CASSPPPRRAGGETQYF.

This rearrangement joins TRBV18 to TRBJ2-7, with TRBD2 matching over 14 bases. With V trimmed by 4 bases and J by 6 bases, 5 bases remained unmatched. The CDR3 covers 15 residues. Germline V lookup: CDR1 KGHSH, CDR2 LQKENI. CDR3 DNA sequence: TGTGCCAGCTCACTCGGACTAGCGGGAGGAGGCGAGCAGTACTTC. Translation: CASSLGLAGGGEQYF.

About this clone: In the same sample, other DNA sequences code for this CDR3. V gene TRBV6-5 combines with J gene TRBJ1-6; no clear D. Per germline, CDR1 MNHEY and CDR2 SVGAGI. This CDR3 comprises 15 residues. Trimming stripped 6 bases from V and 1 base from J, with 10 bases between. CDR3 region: CASRPGGSYNSPLHF. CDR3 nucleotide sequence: TGTGCCAGCAGACCTGGAGGGTCCTATAATTCACCCCTCCACTTT.

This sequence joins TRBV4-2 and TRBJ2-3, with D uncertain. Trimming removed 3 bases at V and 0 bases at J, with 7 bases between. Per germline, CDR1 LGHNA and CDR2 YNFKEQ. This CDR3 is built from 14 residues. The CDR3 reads CASSQTLSTDTQYF. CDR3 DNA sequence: TGTGCCAGCAGCCAGACACTGAGCACAGATACGCAGTATTTT.

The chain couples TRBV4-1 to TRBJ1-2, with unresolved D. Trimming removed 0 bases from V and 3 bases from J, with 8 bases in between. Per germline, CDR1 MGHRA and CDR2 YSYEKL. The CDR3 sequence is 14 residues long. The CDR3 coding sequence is TGCGCCAGCAGCCAAGATGGCCTGTACTATGGCTACACCTTC. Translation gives CASSQDGLYYGYTF.

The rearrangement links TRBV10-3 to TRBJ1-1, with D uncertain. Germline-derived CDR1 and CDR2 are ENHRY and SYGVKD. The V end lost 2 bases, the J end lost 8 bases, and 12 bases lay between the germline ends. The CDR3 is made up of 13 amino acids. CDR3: CAISESTILEAFF. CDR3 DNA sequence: TGTGCCATCAGTGAGAGCACAATTCTGGAAGCTTTCTTT.

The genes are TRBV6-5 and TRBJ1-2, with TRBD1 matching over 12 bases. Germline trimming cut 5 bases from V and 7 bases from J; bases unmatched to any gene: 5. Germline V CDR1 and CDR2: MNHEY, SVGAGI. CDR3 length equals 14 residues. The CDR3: CASSRGQGAGGYTF. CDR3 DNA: TGTGCCAGCAGTAGGGGACAGGGGGCCGGTGGCTACACCTTC.

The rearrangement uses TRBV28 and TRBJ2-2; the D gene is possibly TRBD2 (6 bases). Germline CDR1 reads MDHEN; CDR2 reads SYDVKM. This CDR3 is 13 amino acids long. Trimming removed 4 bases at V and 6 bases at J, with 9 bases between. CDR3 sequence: CASSYGGAGELFF. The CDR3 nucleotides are TGTGCCAGCAGTTATGGAGGGGCCGGGGAGCTGTTTTTT.

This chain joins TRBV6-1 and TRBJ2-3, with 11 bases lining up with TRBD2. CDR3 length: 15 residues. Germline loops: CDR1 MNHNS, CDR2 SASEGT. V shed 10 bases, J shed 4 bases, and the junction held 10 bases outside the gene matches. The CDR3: CATYPGLAGADTQYF. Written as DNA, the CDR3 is TGTGCCACCTACCCCGGACTAGCGGGCGCAGATACGCAGTATTTT.

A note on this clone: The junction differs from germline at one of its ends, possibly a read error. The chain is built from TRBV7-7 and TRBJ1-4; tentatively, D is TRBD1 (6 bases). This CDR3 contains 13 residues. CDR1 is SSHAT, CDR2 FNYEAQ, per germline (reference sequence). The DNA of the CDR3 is TGTGCTAGCAGCTTAGACAGGAATGAAAAACTGTTTTTT. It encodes CASSLDRNEKLFF. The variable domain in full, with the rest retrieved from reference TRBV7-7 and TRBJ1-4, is GAGVSQSPRYKVTKRGQDVTLRCDPISSHATLYWYQQALGQGPEFLTYFNYEAQPDKSGLPSDRFSAERPEGSISTLTIQRTEQRDSAMYRCASSLDRNEKLFFGSGTQLSVL.

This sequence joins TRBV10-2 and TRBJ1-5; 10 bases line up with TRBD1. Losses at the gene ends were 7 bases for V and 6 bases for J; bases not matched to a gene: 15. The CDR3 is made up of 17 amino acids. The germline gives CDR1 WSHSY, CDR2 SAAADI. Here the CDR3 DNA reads TGCGCCAGCAATTCCGGGACAGGGGCCGCCTTTTCTCAGCCCCAGCATTTT. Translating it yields CASNSGTGAAFSQPQHF.

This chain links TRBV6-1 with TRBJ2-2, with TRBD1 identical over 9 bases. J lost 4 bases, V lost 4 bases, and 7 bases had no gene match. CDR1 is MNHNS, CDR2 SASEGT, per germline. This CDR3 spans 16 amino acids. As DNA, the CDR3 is TGTGCCAGCAGTGCCTTGAACAGGGGGCTCACCGGGGAGCTGTTTTTT. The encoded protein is CASSALNRGLTGELFF.

The CDR3 region has the DNA TGTGCCAGCAGTTTCCCCGACAGGGTAGGCGGCTACACCTTC. This translates into CASSFPDRVGGYTF. The rearrangement joins TRBV6-6 to TRBJ1-2; 7 bases are shared with TRBD1. Losses at the gene ends were 4 bases for V and 8 bases for J; bases not matched to a gene: 10. This CDR3 spans 14 amino acids. Germline loops: CDR1 MNHNY, CDR2 SVGAGI (reference sequence).

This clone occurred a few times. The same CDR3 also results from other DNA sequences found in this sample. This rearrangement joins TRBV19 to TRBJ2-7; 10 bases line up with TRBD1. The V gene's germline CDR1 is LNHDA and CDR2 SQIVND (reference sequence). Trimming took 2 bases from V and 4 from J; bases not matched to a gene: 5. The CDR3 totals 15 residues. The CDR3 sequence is CASSIPGQGLYEQYF. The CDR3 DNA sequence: TGTGCCAGTAGTATACCGGGACAGGGGTTATACGAGCAGTACTTC.